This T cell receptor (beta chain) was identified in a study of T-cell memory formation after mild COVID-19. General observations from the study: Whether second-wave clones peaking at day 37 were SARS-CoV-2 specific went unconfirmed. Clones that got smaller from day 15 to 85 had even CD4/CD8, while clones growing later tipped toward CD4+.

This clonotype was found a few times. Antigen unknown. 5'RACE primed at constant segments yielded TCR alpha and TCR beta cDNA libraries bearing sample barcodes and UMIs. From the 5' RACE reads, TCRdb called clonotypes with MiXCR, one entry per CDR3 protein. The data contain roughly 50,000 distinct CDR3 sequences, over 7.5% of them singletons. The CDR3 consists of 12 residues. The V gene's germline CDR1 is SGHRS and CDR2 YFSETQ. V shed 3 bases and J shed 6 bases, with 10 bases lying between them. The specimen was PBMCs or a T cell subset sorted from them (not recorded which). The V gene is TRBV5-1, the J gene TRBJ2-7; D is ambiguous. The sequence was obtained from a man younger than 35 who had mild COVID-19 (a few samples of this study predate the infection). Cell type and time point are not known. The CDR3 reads CASSSRVTEQYF. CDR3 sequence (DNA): TGCGCCAGCAGCTCTCGGGTCACCGAGCAGTACTTC.